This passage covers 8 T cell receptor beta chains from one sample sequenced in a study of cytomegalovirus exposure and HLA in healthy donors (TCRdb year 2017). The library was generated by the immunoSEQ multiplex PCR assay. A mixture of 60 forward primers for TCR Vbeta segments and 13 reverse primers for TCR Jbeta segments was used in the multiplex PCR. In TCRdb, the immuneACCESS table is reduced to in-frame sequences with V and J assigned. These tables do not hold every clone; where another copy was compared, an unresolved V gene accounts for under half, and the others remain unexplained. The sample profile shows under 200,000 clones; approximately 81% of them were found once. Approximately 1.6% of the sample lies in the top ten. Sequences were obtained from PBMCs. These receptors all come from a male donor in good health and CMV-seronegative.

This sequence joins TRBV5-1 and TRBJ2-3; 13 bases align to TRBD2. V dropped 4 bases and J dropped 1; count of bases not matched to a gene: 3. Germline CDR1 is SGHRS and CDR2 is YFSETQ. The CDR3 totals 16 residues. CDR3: CASSPGLAGGTDTQYF. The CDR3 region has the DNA TGCGCCAGCAGCCCCGGACTAGCGGGGGGCACAGATACGCAGTATTTT.

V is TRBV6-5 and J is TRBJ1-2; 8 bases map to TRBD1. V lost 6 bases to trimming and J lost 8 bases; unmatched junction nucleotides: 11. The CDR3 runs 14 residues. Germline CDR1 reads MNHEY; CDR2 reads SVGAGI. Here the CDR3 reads CASSPAGQGVGYTF. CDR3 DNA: TGTGCCAGCAGCCCCGCCGGACAGGGTGTCGGCTACACCTTC.

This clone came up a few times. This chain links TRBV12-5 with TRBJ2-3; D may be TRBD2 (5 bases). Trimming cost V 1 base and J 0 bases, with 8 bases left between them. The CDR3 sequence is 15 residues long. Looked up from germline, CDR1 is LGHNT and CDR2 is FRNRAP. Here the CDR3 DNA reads TGTGCTAGTGGTTTGGGGACTGATAGCACAGATACGCAGTATTTT. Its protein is CASGLGTDSTDTQYF.

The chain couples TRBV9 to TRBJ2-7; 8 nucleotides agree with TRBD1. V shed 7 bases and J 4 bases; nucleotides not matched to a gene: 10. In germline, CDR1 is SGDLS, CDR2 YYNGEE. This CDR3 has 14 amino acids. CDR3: CASGPSGGAYEQYF. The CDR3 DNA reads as TGTGCCAGCGGACCCTCAGGGGGCGCATACGAGCAGTACTTC. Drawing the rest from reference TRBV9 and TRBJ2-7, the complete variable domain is DSGVTQTPKHLITATGQRVTLRCSPRSGDLSVYWYQQSLDQGLQFLIQYYNGEERAKGNILERFSAQQFPDLHSELNLSSLELGDSALYFCASGPSGGAYEQYFGPGTRLTVT.

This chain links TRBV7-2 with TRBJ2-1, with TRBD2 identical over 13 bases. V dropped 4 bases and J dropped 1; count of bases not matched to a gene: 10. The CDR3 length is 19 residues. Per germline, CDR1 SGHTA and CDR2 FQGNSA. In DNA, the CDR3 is TGTGCCAGCAGCTCCACCAGGACTAGCGGGAGCTCTTCCTACAATGAGCAGTTCTTC. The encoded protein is CASSSTRTSGSSSYNEQFF.

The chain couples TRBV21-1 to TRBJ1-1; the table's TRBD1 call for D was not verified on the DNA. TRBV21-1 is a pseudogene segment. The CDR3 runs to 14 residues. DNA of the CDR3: TGTGCCGGCGACACAAGCCGTATGAACACTGAAGCTTTCTTT. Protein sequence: CAGDTSRMNTEAFF.

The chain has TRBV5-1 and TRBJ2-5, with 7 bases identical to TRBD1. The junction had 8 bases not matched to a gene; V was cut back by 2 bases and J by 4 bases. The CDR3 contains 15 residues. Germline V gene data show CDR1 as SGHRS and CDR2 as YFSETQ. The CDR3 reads CASSFLTGSSETQYF. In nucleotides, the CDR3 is TGCGCCAGCAGCTTTCTGACAGGGTCCTCAGAGACCCAGTACTTC.

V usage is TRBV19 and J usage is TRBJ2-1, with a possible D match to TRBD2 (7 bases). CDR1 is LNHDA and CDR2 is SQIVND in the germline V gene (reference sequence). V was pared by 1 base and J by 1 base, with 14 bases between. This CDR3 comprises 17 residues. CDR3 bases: TGTGCCAGTAGTATAGTAAGGGGGGGTTTATCCTACAATGAGCAGTTCTTC. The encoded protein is CASSIVRGGLSYNEQFF.